This TCR beta chain was recorded in a study of cytomegalovirus exposure and HLA in healthy donors. Study observations and caveats: Information on immune exposure was restricted to one variable (CMV serostatus). The majority of TCR sequences were rare, yet some public TCRs appeared in many donors. Some segments of the V type, notably TRBV6-2 and TRBV6-3, were excluded as indistinguishable.

Germline CDR1 reads MNHEY; CDR2 reads SMNVEV (reference sequence). This CDR3 is 14 amino acids long. V trimming: 4 bases; J trimming: 6 bases; junction bases outside the gene matches: 5. Although they were nominally healthy when sampled, donors likely had unrecorded immune exposures. The PCR made use of 60 Vbeta and 13 Jbeta primers. Clones were sequenced by immunoSEQ multiplex PCR, and TCRdb holds only the in-frame ones, with some missing. The sample has 75,000 to 85,000 clones. To note about this clone: The antigen remains undetermined.

The rearrangement joins TRBV27 to TRBJ1-5; 8 bases map to TRBD1. The specimen sequenced was PBMCs. The receptor was isolated from a man in his forties or fifties in good health and CMV-seronegative. The CDR3 DNA follows: TGTGCCAGCAGTTCAGGGACAGGTGTTCAGCCCCAGCATTTT. Protein product: CASSSGTGVQPQHF.